Below, 11 T cell receptor beta chains from the same sample are listed, as sequenced in a study of metastatic and nonmetastatic thyroid tumors. Prior to thyroid surgery, none of the patients had received any treatment. With MiXCR, TCRdb reprocessed the PCR reads. The data hold roughly 70,000 clones, with around 20% observed a single time. The sequenced material came from blood. The receptor source for this set is a female donor with papillary thyroid cancer or a benign thyroid nodule (not recorded which). Some clones in this sample may be carry-over from other donors' samples.

This clone has at least ten counts. V gene TRBV12-3 or TRBV12-4 combines with J gene TRBJ2-1; 13 positions match TRBD2. This CDR3 has 15 amino acids. J was trimmed by 9 bases and V by 7 bases; bases with no gene match: 9. The CDR3 is CASTLRTSGSIEQFF. The CDR3 DNA follows: TGTGCCAGCACCTTAAGGACTAGCGGGAGCATTGAGCAGTTCTTC.

This clone was observed at least ten times. The chain is built from TRBV20-1 and TRBJ2-7; TRBD2 is a possible D gene (5 bases). The CDR3 is 12 residues long. CDR1 and CDR2 from the germline V gene are DFQATT and SNEGSKA (reference sequence). V lost 5 bases and J lost 3, with 11 bases in between. CDR3 DNA sequence: TGCAGTGCTCATTCTAGCAACTACGAGCAGTACTTC. Translation: CSAHSSNYEQYF.

At least ten counts were recorded for this clone. The chain combines TRBV2 with TRBJ2-1; 8 bases align to TRBD1. The CDR3 spans 15 residues. CDR1 is SNHLY and CDR2 is FYNNEI in the germline V gene. The V and J ends lost 4 bases and 7 bases, in that order; junction bases with no gene match: 9. This CDR3 is CASSGVGQGRNEQFF. In DNA form, the CDR3 reads TGTGCCAGCAGTGGGGTCGGACAGGGTAGGAATGAGCAGTTCTTC.

At least ten counts were recorded for this clone. V is TRBV7-8 and J is TRBJ1-2; D possibly corresponds to TRBD1 (6 bases). Trimming shortened V by 5 bases and J by 4 bases, and 11 bases separated the two germline ends. CDR1 is SGHVS and CDR2 is FQNEAQ in the germline V gene. This CDR3 spans 13 amino acids. The CDR3 nucleotides read TGTGCCAGCAGCGCCAGAGGGGGCTATGGCTACACCTTC. Amino acids: CASSARGGYGYTF.

At least ten counts were recorded for this clone. The V gene is TRBV7-6, the J gene TRBJ1-5; D possibly corresponds to TRBD1 (6 bases). V was cut by 5 bases and J by 5 bases, with 10 bases left in between. The CDR3 is 13 residues long. From germline, CDR1 is SGHVS and CDR2 FNYEAQ. The CDR3 bases are TGTGCCAGCAGCGAGGGGGTCGATCAGCCCCAGCATTTT. It specifies CASSEGVDQPQHF.

This clone occurred many times. The chain links TRBV6-5 to TRBJ2-3, with TRBD2 matching 14 bases. Germline values: CDR1 MNHEY, CDR2 SVGAGI. CDR3 length: 17 residues. Trimming took 6 bases from V and 1 from J; bases not matched to a gene: 6. CDR3 coding DNA: TGTGCCAGCAGCCACACGACTAGCGGGAGGGGCACAGATACGCAGTATTTT. This codes for CASSHTTSGRGTDTQYF.

This clone was counted a few times. CDR3 region: CASSAGIRQPQHF. The CDR3, as DNA: TGTGCCAGCAGTGCAGGGATCCGCCAGCCCCAGCATTTT. This chain uses TRBV6-1 with TRBJ1-5; a possible D gene is TRBD1 (5 bases). Germline CDR1 is MNHNS and CDR2 is SASEGT. The CDR3 runs to 13 residues. Trimming stripped 4 bases from V and 7 bases from J, with 11 bases between.

This clone was found many times. The junction does not match germline at one end; this may be a read error. In the same sample, other DNA sequences code for this CDR3. The chain combines TRBV15 with TRBJ2-5, with 9 bases aligning to TRBD1. The CDR3 contains 16 residues. Germline CDR1 reads LNHNV; CDR2 reads YYDKDF (reference sequence). The chain's CDR3 is CATSREGTGSGETQYF. The CDR3 DNA sequence: TGTGCCACCAGCAGAGAAGGGACAGGGAGTGGAGAGACTCAGTACTTC.

This clone was picked up a small number of times. The J gene is TRBJ2-1, the V gene TRBV20-1; the match to TRBD2 covers 13 bases. The length of the CDR3 is 17 residues. The trim removed 0 bases at V and 4 bases at J, leaving 6 bases unmatched. Germline CDR1 and CDR2: DFQATT and SNEGSKA (reference sequence). CDR3 in amino acids: CSARDSTSGRRYNEQFF. The CDR3 bases are TGCAGTGCTAGAGATTCGACTAGCGGGAGGAGGTACAATGAGCAGTTCTTC.

The V call is TRBV20-1, the J call TRBJ2-7, with 14 bases aligning to TRBD2. This CDR3 has 19 residues. With 0 bases clipped from V and 2 bases from J, the junction kept 12 bases outside the gene matches. Germline V gives CDR1 DFQATT, CDR2 SNEGSKA (reference sequence). CDR3 in DNA: TGCAGTGCTAGAGACCCGGACAGGAGGGGACTAGCGGGAGCCTACGAGCAGTACTTC. This gives the protein CSARDPDRRGLAGAYEQYF.

The chain employs TRBV6-2 or TRBV6-3 and TRBJ1-2, with D maybe TRBD1 (6 bases). The germline V and J ends were trimmed by 8 bases and 5 bases, with 15 bases remaining between them. Germline CDR1 MNHEY, CDR2 SVGEGT. The CDR3 is made up of 13 amino acids. The DNA for the CDR3 is TGTGCCAGCGCTTTACAGGGAAATTATGGCTACACCTTC. As protein: CASALQGNYGYTF.